This T cell receptor (beta chain) was documented in a study of blood T cell repertoires in COVID-19 (dated by TCRdb to 2019 to 2021). Regarding the research as a whole: Samples covering the acute and convalescent phases of COVID-19 were provided by collaborators in the United States, Italy and Spain. Samples came from the ongoing ImmuneRACE study (first 160 participants) plus 1,254 subjects from 6 global collaborators. The material from the prospective study consisted of cDNA or gDNA derived from T cells, B-cell-depleted T cells, or PBMCs. Where available, HLA class I and class II types were taken from metadata supplied by the sample provider and were not determined by assay-based typing. Deeply sampled blood TCRbeta repertoires from subjects exposed to, actively infected with, or recovered from COVID-19 were included in the dataset. A de-identified subject ID, COVID-19 status, age in years and sex were almost always included in the sample metadata. The repertoires were released in a freely available public database meant as a resource for research on the immune response to SARS-CoV-2. What the work shows at the level of the full study, not this receptor alone: The amount of clinical and demographic metadata varied by source and participant and was provided uncurated.

The immunoSEQ Assay, a bias-controlled multiplex PCR, was used to amplify TCRbeta CDR3 regions from genomic DNA. Concerning the study's data processing: Nucleated cell counts per sample were estimated from amplification of reference gene primers within the assay. To quantify the absolute abundance of each unique TCRbeta CDR3 rearrangement, sequence reads were collapsed and filtered. Productive Simpson clonality was computed per sample as the square root of Simpson's diversity index over productive rearrangements. The table comes from immuneACCESS by way of TCRdb, which keeps in-frame sequences with V and J called. Part of the clones is missing from these tables; in studies checked, under half for an unresolved V gene and the rest for unknown reasons. The V and J calls and clone size are taken from that table; D and trimming were inferred from the DNA. The sample table lists fewer than 350,000 clones, 87% of them with a count of one. The ten largest clonotypes hold around 9.9% of the sample.

As regards this clone: Its recognized antigen is unknown. No base qualities exist here, and no much larger clone lies one base off it.

The germline V gene sets CDR1 to KGHSH and CDR2 to LQKENI. V gives up 0 bases and J gives up 6 bases, and the segment between their germline ends measures 9 bases. From cysteine to phenylalanine, the CDR3 is 15 amino acids long. The sequence is cut down to CDR3 DNA, 45 bases in frame from base 1. At one collaborating source in Seattle, patients were enrolled during active infection and were followed longitudinally through the course of disease. The collaborating institutions used their own protocols to collect whole blood in K2EDTA tubes. For TCRbeta analysis, collaborator samples were shipped as frozen whole blood, as isolated PBMCs, or as DNA extracted from either sample type.

The sequencing sample was made of peripheral blood. The clonotype was recovered from a man between 25 and 39 years old with COVID-19, enrolled during active disease. The rearrangement joined TRBV18 to TRBJ1-6; the D region possibly corresponds to TRBD1 (6 bases align). The CDR3 region reads CASSPPAGVNSPLHF. Read as DNA, the sequence is TGTGCCAGCTCACCACCCGCAGGGGTTAATTCACCCCTCCACTTT.